This T cell receptor beta chain was recorded in a study of blood T cell repertoires in COVID-19. Study summary: Both acute and convalescent COVID-19 samples were obtained from the United States, Italy and Spain. PBMCs, B-cell-depleted T cells, or T cells provided the cDNA or gDNA that made up the material.

Germline loops: CDR1 SGHTA, CDR2 FQGTGA. V gave up 6 bases and J gave up 4 bases, with 23 bases separating them. This CDR3 has 17 amino acids. The Seattle patients joined while their infection was active and were tracked longitudinally afterward. Study processing details: For nucleated cells, counts were estimated from reference gene primer amplification. Assay: immunoSEQ multiplex PCR; the TCRdb copy retains only in-frame clones and omits some. V and J calls and clone size come straight from that table; D and trimming were deduced from the DNA. The table has about 260,000 clones, about nine tenths seen once.

The rearrangement joins TRBV7-3 to TRBJ2-3, with D maybe TRBD1 (8 bases). The sample consisted of peripheral blood. This receptor was taken from a young adult with COVID-19, enrolled during active disease. Written as DNA, the CDR3 is TGTGCCAGCAGTCTAACAGGGGGGGCGCCCACCGCAGATACGCAGTATTTT. It encodes CASSLTGGAPTADTQYF.